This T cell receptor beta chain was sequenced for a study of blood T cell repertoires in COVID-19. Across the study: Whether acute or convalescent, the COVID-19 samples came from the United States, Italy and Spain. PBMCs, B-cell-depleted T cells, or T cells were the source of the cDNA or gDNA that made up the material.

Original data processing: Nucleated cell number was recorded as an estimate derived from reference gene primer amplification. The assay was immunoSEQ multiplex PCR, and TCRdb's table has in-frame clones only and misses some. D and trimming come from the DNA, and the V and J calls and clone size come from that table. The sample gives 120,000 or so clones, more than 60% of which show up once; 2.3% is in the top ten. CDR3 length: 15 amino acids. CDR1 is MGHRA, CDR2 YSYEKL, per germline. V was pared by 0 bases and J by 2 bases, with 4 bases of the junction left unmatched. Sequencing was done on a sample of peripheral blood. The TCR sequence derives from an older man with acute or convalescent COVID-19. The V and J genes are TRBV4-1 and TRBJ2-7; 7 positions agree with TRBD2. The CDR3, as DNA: TGCGCCAGCAGCCAAGAACGCGGGGGACCCTACGAGCAGTACTTC. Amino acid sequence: CASSQERGGPYEQYF.